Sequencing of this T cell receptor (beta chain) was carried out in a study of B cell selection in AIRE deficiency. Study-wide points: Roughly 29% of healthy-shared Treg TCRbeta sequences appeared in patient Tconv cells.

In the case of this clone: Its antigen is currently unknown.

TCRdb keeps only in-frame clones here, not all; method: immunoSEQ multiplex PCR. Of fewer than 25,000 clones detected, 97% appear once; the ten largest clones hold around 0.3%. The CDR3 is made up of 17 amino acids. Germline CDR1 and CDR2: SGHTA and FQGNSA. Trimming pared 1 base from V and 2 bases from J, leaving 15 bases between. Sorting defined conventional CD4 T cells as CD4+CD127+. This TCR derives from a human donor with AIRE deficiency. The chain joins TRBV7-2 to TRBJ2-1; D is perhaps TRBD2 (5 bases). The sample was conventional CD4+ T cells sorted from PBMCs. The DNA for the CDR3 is TGTGCCAGCAGCTTAGAGGCGAGCGGTATTGCCTACAATGAGCAGTTCTTC. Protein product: CASSLEASGIAYNEQFF.